Below, one TCR beta chain is given with its context. The germline CDR1 and CDR2 sequences are MNHNS and SASEGT. With 2 bases removed from V and 0 bases from J, the gap between germline ends came to 13 bases. The CDR3 consists of 17 residues. This sample's time point: cycle 4 day 1 (C4D1), after less than seven weeks of nivolumab. All patients experienced relapse after autologous stem cell transplantation, and brentuximab vedotin exposure was variable. This sample stems from a study of PD-1 blockade in classical Hodgkin lymphoma. The data were produced by immunoSEQ multiplex PCR, yet TCRdb's version contains in-frame clones alone and is incomplete. Of 40,000 to 50,000 clones in the sample, around 69% were seen once.

Source: peripheral blood mononuclear cells (PBMCs), taken before the fourth cycle of nivolumab. The receptor comes from a human donor with classical Hodgkin lymphoma. The rearrangement uses TRBV6-1 and TRBJ2-2; TRBD1 might be the D (5 bases). The CDR3 is CASSELWAGTNTGELFF. CDR3 coding DNA: TGTGCCAGCAGTGAATTGTGGGCAGGGACGAACACCGGGGAGCTGTTTTTT.